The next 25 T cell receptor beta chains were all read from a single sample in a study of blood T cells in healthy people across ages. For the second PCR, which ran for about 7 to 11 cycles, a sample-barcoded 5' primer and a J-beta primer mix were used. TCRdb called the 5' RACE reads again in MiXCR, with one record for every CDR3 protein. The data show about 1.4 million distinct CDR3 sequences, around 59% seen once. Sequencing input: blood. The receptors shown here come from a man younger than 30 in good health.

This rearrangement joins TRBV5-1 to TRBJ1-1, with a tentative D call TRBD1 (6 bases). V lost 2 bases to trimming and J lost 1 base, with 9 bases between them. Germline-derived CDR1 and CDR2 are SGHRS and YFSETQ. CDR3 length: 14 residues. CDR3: CASSFGQQNTEAFF. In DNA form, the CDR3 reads TGCGCCAGCAGCTTTGGACAGCAGAACACTGAAGCTTTCTTT.

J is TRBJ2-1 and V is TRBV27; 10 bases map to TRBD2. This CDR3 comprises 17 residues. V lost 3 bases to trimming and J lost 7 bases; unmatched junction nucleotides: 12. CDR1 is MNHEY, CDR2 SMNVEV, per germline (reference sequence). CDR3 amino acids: CASSFRPSGRALNEQFF. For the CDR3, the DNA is TGTGCCAGCAGTTTTCGGCCGAGCGGGAGGGCCCTGAATGAGCAGTTCTTC.

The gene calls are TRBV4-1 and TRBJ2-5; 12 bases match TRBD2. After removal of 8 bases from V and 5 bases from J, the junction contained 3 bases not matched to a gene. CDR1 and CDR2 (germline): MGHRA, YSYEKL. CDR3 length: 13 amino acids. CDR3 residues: CASGTSGRETQYF. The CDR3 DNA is TGCGCCAGCGGCACTAGCGGGAGGGAGACCCAGTACTTC.

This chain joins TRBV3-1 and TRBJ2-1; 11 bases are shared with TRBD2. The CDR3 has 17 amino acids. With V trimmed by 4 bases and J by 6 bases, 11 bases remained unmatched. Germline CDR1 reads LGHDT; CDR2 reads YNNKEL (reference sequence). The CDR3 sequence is CASSLYSGRARGNEQFF. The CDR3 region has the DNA TGTGCCAGCAGCCTCTATAGCGGGAGGGCCAGGGGCAATGAGCAGTTCTTC.

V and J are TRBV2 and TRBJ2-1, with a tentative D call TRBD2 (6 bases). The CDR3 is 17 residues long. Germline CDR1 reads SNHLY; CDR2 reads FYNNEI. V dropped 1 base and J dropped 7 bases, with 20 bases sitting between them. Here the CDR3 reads CASSEEAAGWALNEQFF. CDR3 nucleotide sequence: TGTGCCAGCAGTGAAGAAGCTGCGGGGTGGGCACTGAATGAGCAGTTCTTC.

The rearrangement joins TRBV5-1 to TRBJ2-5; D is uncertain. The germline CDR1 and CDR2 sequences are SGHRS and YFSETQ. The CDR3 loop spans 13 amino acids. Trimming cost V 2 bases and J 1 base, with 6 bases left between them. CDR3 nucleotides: TGCGCCAGCAGCTTTTTCAGCCAAGAGACCCAGTACTTC. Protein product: CASSFFSQETQYF.

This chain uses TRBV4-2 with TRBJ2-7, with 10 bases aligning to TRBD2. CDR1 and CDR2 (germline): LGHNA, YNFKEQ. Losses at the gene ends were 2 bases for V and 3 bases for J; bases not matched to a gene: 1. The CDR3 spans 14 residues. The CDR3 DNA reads TGTGCCAGCAGCCAACGGACTAGCGGCTACGAGCAGTACTTC. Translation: CASSQRTSGYEQYF.

Here the CDR3 reads CASRPGLRQETQYF. In DNA, the CDR3 is TGTGCCAGCAGACCGGGACTTAGACAAGAGACCCAGTACTTC. This chain links TRBV12-3 or TRBV12-4 with TRBJ2-5, with D maybe TRBD2 (6 bases). Trimming removed 6 bases from V and 2 bases from J, with 13 bases in between. The CDR3 loop spans 14 amino acids.

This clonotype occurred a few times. Here the CDR3 reads CASSYSIRVKSPLHF. As DNA, the CDR3 is TGTGCCAGCAGTTACTCAATCAGGGTAAAGTCACCCCTCCACTTT. The chain joins TRBV6-5 to TRBJ1-6; D perhaps matches TRBD1 (5 bases). Per germline, CDR1 MNHEY and CDR2 SVGAGI. The CDR3 totals 15 residues. The V gene lost 0 bases and the J gene lost 10 bases, with 13 bases spanning the gap.

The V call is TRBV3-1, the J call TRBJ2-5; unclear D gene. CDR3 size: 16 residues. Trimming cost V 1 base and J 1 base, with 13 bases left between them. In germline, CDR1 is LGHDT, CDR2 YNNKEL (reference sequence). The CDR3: CASSQGRVGLQETQYF. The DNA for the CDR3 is TGTGCCAGCAGCCAAGGTAGGGTAGGGCTCCAAGAGACCCAGTACTTC.

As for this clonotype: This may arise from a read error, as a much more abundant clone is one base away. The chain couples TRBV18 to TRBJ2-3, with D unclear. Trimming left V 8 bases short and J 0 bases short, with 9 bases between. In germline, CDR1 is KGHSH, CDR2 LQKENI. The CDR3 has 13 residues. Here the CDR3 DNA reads TGTGCCAGCGGCCAAGACAGCACAGATACGCAGTATTTT. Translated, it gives CASGQDSTDTQYF.

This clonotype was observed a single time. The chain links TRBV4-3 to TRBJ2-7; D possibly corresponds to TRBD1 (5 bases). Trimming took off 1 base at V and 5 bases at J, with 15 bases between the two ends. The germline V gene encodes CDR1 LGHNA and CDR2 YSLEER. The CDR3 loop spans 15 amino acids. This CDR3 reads CASSQGGWGDDEQYF. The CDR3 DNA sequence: TGCGCCAGCAGCCAAGGGGGCTGGGGTGATGACGAGCAGTACTTC.

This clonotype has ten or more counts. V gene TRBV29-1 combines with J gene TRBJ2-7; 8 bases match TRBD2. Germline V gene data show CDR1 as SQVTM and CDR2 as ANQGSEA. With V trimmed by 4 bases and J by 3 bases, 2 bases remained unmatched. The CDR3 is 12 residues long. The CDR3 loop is CSVGLAGYEQYF. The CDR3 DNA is TGCAGCGTTGGGCTAGCGGGCTACGAGCAGTACTTC.

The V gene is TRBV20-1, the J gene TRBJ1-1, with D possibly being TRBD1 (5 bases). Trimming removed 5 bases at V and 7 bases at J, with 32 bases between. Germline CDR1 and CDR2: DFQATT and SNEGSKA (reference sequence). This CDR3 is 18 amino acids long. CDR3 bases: TGCAGTGCTGAAATACAACCCACAGGCAGTGGGATCTCCGGTGAAGCTTTCTTT. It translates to CSAEIQPTGSGISGEAFF.

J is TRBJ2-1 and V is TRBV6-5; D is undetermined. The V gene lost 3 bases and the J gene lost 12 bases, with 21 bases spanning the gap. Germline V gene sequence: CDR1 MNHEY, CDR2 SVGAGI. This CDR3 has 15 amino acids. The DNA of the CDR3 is TGTGCCAGCAGTTATTTCTATCGGAAGGGCTCGGCGCAGTTCTTC. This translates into CASSYFYRKGSAQFF.

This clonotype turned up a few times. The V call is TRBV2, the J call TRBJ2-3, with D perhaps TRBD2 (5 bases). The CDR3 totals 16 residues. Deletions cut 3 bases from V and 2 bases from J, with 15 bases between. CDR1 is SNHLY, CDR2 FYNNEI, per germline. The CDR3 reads CASSDSGVRVTDTQYF. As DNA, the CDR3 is TGTGCCAGCAGTGACTCCGGAGTGAGGGTCACAGATACGCAGTATTTT.

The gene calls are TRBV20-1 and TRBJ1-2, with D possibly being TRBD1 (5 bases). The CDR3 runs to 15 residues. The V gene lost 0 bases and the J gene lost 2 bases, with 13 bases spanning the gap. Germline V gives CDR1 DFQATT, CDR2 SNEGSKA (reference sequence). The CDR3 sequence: CSARDDSLRNYGYTF. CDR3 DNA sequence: TGCAGTGCTAGAGATGACAGTTTACGGAACTATGGCTACACCTTC.

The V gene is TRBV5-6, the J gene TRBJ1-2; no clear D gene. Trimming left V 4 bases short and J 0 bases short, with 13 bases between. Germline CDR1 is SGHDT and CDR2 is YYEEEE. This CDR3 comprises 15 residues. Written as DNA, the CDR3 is TGTGCCAGCAGCACGGGCGGATTGTCTAACTATGGCTACACCTTC. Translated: CASSTGGLSNYGYTF.

The DNA for the CDR3 is TGTGCCAGCAGTTTCTCCAGGGGGCAATACGAGCAGTACTTC. Translating gives CASSFSRGQYEQYF. The gene calls are TRBV28 and TRBJ2-7; 8 bases are shared with TRBD1. J was trimmed by 4 bases and V by 3 bases; bases with no gene match: 5. The CDR3 is 14 amino acids. Germline V gives CDR1 MDHEN, CDR2 SYDVKM.

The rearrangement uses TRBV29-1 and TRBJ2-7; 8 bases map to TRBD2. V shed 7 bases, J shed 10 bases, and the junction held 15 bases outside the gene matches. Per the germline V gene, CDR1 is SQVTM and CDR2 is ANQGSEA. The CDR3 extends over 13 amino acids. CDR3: CSGRLAWLETQYF. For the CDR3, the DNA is TGCAGCGGCAGACTAGCGTGGTTGGAAACCCAGTACTTC.

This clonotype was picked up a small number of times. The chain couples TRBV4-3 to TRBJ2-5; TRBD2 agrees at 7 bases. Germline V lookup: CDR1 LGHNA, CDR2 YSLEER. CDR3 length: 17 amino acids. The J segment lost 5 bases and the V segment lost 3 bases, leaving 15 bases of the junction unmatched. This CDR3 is CASSQSQTSDGEETQYF. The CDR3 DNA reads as TGCGCCAGCAGCCAGAGCCAAACTAGCGACGGGGAGGAGACCCAGTACTTC.

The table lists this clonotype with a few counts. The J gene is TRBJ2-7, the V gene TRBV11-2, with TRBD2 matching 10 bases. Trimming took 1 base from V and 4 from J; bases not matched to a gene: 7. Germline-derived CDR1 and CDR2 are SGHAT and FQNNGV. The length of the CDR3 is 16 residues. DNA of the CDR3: TGTGCCAGCAGCTTAGGGCTAGCGGGAGTATTTTACGAGCAGTACTTC. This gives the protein CASSLGLAGVFYEQYF.

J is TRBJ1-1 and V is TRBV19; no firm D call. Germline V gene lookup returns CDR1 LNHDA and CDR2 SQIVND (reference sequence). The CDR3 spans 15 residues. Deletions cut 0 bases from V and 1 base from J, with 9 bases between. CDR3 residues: CASSIDHAANTEAFF. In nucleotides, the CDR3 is TGTGCCAGTAGTATAGATCATGCGGCGAACACTGAAGCTTTCTTT.

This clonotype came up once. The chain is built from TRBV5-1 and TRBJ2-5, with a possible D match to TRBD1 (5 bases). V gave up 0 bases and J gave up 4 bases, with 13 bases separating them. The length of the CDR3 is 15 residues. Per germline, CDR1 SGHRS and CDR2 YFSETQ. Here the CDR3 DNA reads TGCGCCAGCAGCTTGGGACAGACCTTAGGAGAGACCCAGTACTTC. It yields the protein CASSLGQTLGETQYF.

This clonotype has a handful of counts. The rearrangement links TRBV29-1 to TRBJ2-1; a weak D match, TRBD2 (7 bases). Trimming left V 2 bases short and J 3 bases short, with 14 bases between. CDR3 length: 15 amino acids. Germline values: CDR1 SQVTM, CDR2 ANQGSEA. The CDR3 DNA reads TGCAGCGTTGAACCCTTGGGGGGGCTCTACAATGAGCAGTTCTTC. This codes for CSVEPLGGLYNEQFF.